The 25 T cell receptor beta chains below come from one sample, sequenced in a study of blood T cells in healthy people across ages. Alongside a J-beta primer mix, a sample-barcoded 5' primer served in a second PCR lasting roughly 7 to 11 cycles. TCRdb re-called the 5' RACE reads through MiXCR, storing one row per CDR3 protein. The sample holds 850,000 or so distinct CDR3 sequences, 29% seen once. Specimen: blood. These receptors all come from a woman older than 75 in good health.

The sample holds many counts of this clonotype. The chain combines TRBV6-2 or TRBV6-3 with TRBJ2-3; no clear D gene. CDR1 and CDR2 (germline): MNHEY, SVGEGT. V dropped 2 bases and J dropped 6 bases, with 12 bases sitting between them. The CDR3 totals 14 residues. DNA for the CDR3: TGTGCCAGCAGTTACCCCTCCCGAGTGGATACGCAGTATTTT. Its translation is CASSYPSRVDTQYF.

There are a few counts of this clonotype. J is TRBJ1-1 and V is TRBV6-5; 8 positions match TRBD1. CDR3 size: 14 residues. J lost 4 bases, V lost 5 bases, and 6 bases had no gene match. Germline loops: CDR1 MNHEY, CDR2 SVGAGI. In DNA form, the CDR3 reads TGTGCCAGCAGTGCCGACAGGGGTTCCACTGAAGCTTTCTTT. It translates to CASSADRGSTEAFF.

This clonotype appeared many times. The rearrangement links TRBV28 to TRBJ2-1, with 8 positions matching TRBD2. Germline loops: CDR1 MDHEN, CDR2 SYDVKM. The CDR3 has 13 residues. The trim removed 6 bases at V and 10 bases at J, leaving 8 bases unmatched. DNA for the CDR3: TGTGCCAGCAGAGTAAGCGGGGGACAAGAGCAGTTCTTC. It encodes CASRVSGGQEQFF.

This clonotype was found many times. Here the CDR3 DNA reads TGTGCCAGCAGGGGGGGTACGGCCAAAAACATTCAGTACTTC. This translates into CASRGGTAKNIQYF. This chain uses TRBV28 with TRBJ2-4, with D possibly matching TRBD2 (6 bases). Germline V gene lookup returns CDR1 MDHEN and CDR2 SYDVKM. The V gene lost 6 bases and the J gene lost 1 base, with 10 bases spanning the gap. The CDR3 sequence is 14 residues long.

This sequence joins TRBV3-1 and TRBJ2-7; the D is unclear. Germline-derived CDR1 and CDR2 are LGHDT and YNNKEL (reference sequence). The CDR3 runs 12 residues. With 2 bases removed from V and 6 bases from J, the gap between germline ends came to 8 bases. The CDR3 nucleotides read TGTGCCAGCAGCCAATCTTGGGCCGAGCAGTACTTC. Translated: CASSQSWAEQYF.

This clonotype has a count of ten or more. The CDR3, as DNA: TGTGCCAGCAGCCCTAAGTTCGGGCAATCCTACGAGCAGTACTTC. Translating it yields CASSPKFGQSYEQYF. This chain uses TRBV7-6 with TRBJ2-7, with D unresolved. V was trimmed by 5 bases and J by 1 base, leaving 15 bases between them. The CDR3 runs to 15 residues. Germline values: CDR1 SGHVS, CDR2 FNYEAQ.

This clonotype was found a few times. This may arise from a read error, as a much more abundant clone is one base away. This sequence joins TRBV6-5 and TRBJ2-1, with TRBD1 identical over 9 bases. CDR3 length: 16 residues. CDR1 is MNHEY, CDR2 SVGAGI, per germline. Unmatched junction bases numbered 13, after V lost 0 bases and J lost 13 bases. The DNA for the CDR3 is TGTGCCAGCAGTTACTCGGGCGGACAGGGGACGGAGACCCAGTTCTTC. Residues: CASSYSGGQGTETQFF.

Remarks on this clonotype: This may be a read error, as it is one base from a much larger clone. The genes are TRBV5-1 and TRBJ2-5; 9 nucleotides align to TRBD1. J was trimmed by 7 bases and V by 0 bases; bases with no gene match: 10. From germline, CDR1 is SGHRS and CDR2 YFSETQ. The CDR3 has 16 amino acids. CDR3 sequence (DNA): TGCGCCAGCAGCTTGGCCTCGGGACAGGGTATAACGACCCAGTACTTC. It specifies CASSLASGQGITTQYF.

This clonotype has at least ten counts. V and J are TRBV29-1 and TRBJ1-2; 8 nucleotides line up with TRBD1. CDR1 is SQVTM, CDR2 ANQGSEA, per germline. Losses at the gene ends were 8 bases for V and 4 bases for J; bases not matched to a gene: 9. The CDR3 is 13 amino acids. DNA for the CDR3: TGCAGCTCCCCCGAGGACAGGGCCTATGGCTACACCTTC. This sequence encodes CSSPEDRAYGYTF.

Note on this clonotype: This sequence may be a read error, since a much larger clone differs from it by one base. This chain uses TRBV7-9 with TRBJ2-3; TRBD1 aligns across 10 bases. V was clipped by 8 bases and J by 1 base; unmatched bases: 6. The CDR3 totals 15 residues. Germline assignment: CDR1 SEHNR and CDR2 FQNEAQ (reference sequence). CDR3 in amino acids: CASAYGTGGTDTQYF. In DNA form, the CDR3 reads TGTGCCAGCGCCTATGGGACAGGGGGCACAGATACGCAGTATTTT.

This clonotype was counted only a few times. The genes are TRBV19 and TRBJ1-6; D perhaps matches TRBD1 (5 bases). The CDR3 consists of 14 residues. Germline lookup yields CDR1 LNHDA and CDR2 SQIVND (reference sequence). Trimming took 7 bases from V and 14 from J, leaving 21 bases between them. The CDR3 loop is CASTPGLGVQALHF. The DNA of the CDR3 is TGTGCCAGTACACCGGGCCTGGGGGTTCAAGCCCTCCACTTT.

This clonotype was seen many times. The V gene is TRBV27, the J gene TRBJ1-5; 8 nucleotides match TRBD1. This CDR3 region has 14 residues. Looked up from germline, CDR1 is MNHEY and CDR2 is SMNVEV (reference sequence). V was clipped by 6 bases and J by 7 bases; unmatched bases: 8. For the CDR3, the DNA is TGTGCCAGCAGCTTTGGACAGGGCCTCCAGCCCCAGCATTTT. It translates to CASSFGQGLQPQHF.

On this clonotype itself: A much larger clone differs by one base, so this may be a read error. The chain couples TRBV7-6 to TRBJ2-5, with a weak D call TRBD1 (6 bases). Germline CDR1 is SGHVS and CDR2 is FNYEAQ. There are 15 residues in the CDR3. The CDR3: CASSRQETDTEAQYF. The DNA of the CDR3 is TGTGCCAGCAGTCGACAGGAGACAGACACAGAGGCCCAGTACTTC.

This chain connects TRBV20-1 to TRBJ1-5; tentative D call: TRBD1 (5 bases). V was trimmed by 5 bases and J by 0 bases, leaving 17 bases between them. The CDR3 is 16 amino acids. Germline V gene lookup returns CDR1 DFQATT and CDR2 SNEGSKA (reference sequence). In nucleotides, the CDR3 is TGCAGTGCTCGAAGGTTGGGACGAAATAGCAATCAGCCCCAGCATTTT. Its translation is CSARRLGRNSNQPQHF.

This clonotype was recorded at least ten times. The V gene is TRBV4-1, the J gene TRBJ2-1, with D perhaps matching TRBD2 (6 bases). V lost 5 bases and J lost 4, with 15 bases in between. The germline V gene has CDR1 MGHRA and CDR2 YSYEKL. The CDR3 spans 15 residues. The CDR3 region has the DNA TGCGCCAGCAGCTCGAATAGCGGAGCTTACAATGAGCAGTTCTTC. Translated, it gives CASSSNSGAYNEQFF.

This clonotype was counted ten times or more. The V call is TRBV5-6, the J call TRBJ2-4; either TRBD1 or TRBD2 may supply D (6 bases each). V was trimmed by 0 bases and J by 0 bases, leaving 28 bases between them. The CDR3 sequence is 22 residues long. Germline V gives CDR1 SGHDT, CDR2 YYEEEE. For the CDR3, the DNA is TGTGCCAGCAGCTTGGGCCTAAGCCCTGGGGGGCCTTTAGTTGGAGCCAAAAACATTCAGTACTTC. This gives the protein CASSLGLSPGGPLVGAKNIQYF.

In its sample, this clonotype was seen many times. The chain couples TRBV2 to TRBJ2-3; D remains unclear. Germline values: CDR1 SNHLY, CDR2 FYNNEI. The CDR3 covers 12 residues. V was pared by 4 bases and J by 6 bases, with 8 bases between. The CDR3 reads CASSVFRDTQYF. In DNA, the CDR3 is TGTGCCAGCAGTGTCTTCAGGGATACGCAGTATTTT.

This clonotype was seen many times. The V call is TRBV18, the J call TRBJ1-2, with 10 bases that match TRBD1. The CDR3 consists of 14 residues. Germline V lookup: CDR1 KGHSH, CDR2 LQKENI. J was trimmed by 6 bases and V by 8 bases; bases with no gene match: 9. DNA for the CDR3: TGTGCCAGCAGCCCCGGGACAGGGGAAGATGGCTACACCTTC. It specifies CASSPGTGEDGYTF.

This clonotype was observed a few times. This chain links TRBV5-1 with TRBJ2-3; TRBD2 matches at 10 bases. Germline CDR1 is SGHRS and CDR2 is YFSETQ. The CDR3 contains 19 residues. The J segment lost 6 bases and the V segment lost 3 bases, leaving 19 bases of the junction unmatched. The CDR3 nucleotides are TGCGCCAGCAGCTGGCAGCGGGGGGGCCGGAGTCAGCAGTGGGATACGCAGTATTTT. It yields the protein CASSWQRGGRSQQWDTQYF.

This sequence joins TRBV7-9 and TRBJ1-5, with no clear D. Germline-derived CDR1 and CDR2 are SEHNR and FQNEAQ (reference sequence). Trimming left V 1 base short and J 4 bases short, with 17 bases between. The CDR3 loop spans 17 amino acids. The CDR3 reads CASSLVLTSNQNQPQHF. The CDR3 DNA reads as TGTGCCAGCAGCTTAGTTCTAACCTCAAACCAAAATCAGCCCCAGCATTTT.

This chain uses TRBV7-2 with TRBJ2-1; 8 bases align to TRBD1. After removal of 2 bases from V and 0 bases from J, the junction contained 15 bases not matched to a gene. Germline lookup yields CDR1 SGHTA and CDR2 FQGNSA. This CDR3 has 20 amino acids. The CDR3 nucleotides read TGTGCCAGCAGCTTACAGGGGGCGATAATCTCCTTGAGCTCCTACAATGAGCAGTTCTTC. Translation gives CASSLQGAIISLSSYNEQFF.

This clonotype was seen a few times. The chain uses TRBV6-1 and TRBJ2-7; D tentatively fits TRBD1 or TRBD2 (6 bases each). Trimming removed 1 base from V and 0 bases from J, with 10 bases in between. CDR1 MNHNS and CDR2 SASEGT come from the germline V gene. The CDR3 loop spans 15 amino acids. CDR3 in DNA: TGTGCCAGCAGTGAAGGGTGGGGGGCCTCCTACGAGCAGTACTTC. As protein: CASSEGWGASYEQYF.

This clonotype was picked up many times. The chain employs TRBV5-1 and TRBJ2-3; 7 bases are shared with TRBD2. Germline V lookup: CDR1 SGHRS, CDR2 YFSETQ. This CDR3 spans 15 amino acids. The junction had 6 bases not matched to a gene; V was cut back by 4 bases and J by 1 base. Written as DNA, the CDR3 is TGCGCCAGCAGCGTACTAGCGTGGGGCACAGATACGCAGTATTTT. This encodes CASSVLAWGTDTQYF. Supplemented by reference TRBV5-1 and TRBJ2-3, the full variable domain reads KAGVTQTPRYLIKTRGQQVTLSCSPISGHRSVSWYQQTPGQGLQFLFEYFSETQRNKGNFPGRFSGRQFSNSRSEMNVSTLELGDSALYLCASSVLAWGTDTQYFGPGTRLTVL.

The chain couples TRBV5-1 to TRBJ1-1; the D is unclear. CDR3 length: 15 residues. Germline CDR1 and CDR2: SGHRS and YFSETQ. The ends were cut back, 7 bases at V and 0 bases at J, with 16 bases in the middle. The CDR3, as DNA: TGCGCCAGCTGCCCGACACAATCCGTGAACACTGAAGCTTTCTTT. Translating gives CASCPTQSVNTEAFF.

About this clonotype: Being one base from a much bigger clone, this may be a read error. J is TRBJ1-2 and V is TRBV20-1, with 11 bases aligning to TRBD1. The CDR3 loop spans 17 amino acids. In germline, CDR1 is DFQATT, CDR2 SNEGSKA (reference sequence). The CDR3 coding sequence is TGCAGTGCTAGAGAACTAAGGACAGGGGGCATCTACTATGGCGACACCTTC. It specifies CSARELRTGGIYYGDTF.